This TCR beta chain stems from a study of siplizumab effects on memory and regulatory T cells. For every sample, about 10^5 TCR templates were assayed. Generated by immunoSEQ multiplex PCR, the TCRdb table keeps only in-frame clones and is missing some. The sample records some 88,000 clones, about 87% being singletons. Losses at the gene ends were 0 bases for V and 4 bases for J; bases not matched to a gene: 4. Per germline, CDR1 SGHRS and CDR2 YFSETQ. The CDR3 has 16 amino acids. Study results and caveats: Naive T cells looked more diverse than memory cells and looked like major alloresponse contributors. A significant reduction in alloreactive sequences traceable to unstimulated CD4+ memory cells was produced by siplizumab.

As concerns this clone: The antigen remains undetermined.

Sequenced sample: CD4+ T cells sorted from blood. V and J are TRBV5-1 and TRBJ2-2; TRBD1 matches at 9 bases. The sequence was collected from a human donor in good health. CDR3 loop: CASSLGTGVGTGELFF. In DNA form, the CDR3 reads TGCGCCAGCAGCTTGGGGACAGGGGTAGGCACCGGGGAGCTGTTTTTT.